The 22 T cell receptor beta chains given below trace back to one sample, sequenced in a study of blood T cell repertoires in COVID-19. Here immunoSEQ multiplex PCR was the method, and the copy in TCRdb shows in-frame clones only, minus some. The table records about 220,000 clones, around 82% of them present only once. The specimen sequenced was peripheral blood. These receptor sequences come from a woman in her 70s with acute or convalescent COVID-19.

The chain is built from TRBV19 and TRBJ2-5; perhaps TRBD1 as D (7 bases). Germline CDR1 LNHDA, CDR2 SQIVND (reference sequence). Trimming took off 9 bases at V and 5 bases at J, with 22 bases between the two ends. The CDR3 covers 15 residues. Here the CDR3 reads CASSVSQGGTETQYF. In DNA form, the CDR3 reads TGTGCCAGCAGTGTCTCTCAGGGGGGAACTGAGACCCAGTACTTC.

V and J are TRBV24-1 and TRBJ2-6, with D maybe TRBD1 (5 bases). V dropped 3 bases and J dropped 3 bases, with 11 bases sitting between them. CDR1 is KGHDR, CDR2 SFDVKD, per germline. The CDR3 length is 16 residues. CDR3 coding DNA: TGTGCCACCAGTGATGTGGAAGGGGATGGGGCCAACGTCCTGACTTTC. Residues: CATSDVEGDGANVLTF.

The table lists this clone with a few counts. V and J are TRBV7-2 and TRBJ1-1; no definite D call. The CDR3 sequence is 13 residues long. Trimming took off 5 bases at V and 1 base at J, with 8 bases between the two ends. CDR1 and CDR2 (germline): SGHTA, FQGNSA. The DNA of the CDR3 is TGTGCCAGCAGCACGCGGCGGAACACTGAAGCTTTCTTT. This codes for CASSTRRNTEAFF.

The chain joins TRBV5-1 to TRBJ2-5; 7 nucleotides line up with TRBD1. The CDR3 totals 15 residues. The V segment lost 0 bases and the J segment 1 base; nucleotides outside the gene matches: 3. The germline V gene encodes CDR1 SGHRS and CDR2 YFSETQ. DNA of the CDR3: TGCGCCAGCAGCTTGGAAGGGACAGTCCAAGAGACCCAGTACTTC. Amino acids: CASSLEGTVQETQYF.

The chain employs TRBV6-5 and TRBJ1-1; D call uncertain. Germline assignment: CDR1 MNHEY and CDR2 SVGAGI. CDR3 length: 14 residues. Trimming removed 6 bases from V and 4 bases from J, with 15 bases in between. CDR3 sequence reads: CASSVIEGGTEAFF. CDR3 DNA: TGTGCCAGCAGCGTGATAGAGGGTGGCACTGAAGCTTTCTTT.

This clone has only one observation. The J gene is TRBJ2-7, the V gene TRBV11-1, with TRBD1 identical over 7 bases. Per the germline V gene, CDR1 is SGHAT and CDR2 is FQDESV (reference sequence). V trimming: 0 bases; J trimming: 1 base; junction bases outside the gene matches: 6. There are 16 residues in the CDR3. The CDR3 here is CASSLAAGTASYEQYF. CDR3 nucleotide sequence: TGTGCCAGCAGCTTAGCCGCCGGGACAGCTTCCTACGAGCAGTACTTC.

The V and J genes are TRBV29-1 and TRBJ1-1, with D maybe TRBD1 (5 bases). The CDR3 length is 11 residues. Trimming stripped 7 bases from V and 8 bases from J, with 14 bases between. Per the germline V gene, CDR1 is SQVTM and CDR2 is ANQGSEA. CDR3: CSAKARQEAFF. In DNA, the CDR3 is TGCAGCGCCAAGGCTCGACAGGAAGCTTTCTTT.

The chain has TRBV24-1 and TRBJ1-2; 8 bases line up with TRBD1. This CDR3 comprises 16 residues. Looked up from germline, CDR1 is KGHDR and CDR2 is SFDVKD. V lost 3 bases, J lost 6 bases, and 11 bases stayed unmatched. CDR3 DNA sequence: TGTGCCACCAGTGATATTGGGACAGGCCAAATTGATGGCTACACCTTC. This translates into CATSDIGTGQIDGYTF.

This clone occurred a few times. The genes are TRBV19 and TRBJ2-7, with 10 bases identical to TRBD1. CDR3 length: 14 amino acids. Unmatched junction bases numbered 12, after V lost 10 bases and J lost 6 bases. Germline CDR1 LNHDA, CDR2 SQIVND (reference sequence). DNA for the CDR3: TGTGCCACTTCGGACAGGGGGGAAAGTGGCGAGCAGTACTTC. Protein: CATSDRGESGEQYF.

CDR3 in DNA: TGTGCCAGCAGTAAACACATATCAAGCACAGATACGCAGTATTTT. Amino acid sequence: CASSKHISSTDTQYF. The chain links TRBV25-1 to TRBJ2-3; D is uncertain. The CDR3 extends over 15 amino acids. V was pared by 5 bases and J by 0 bases, with 12 bases between. Germline values: CDR1 MGHDK, CDR2 SYGVNS.

The chain has TRBV10-2 and TRBJ1-2; D possibly corresponds to TRBD1 (6 bases). CDR3 length: 15 residues. V dropped 0 bases and J dropped 3 bases, with 11 bases sitting between them. CDR1 is WSHSY, CDR2 SAAADI, per germline. The CDR3 region has the DNA TGCGCCAGCAGTGAGTCGAGGACAGCGCACTATGGCTACACCTTC. Translation gives CASSESRTAHYGYTF.

V and J are TRBV2 and TRBJ1-2, with TRBD1 matching over 8 bases. CDR3 length equals 14 residues. J was trimmed by 2 bases and V by 6 bases; bases with no gene match: 5. CDR1 and CDR2 from the germline V gene are SNHLY and FYNNEI. The CDR3 bases are TGTGCCAGCAGCGAGGACAGGGTAAACTATGGCTACACCTTC. Amino acid sequence: CASSEDRVNYGYTF. Full variable domain (remainder filled in from reference TRBV2 and TRBJ1-2): EPEVTQTPSHQVTQMGQEVILRCVPISNHLYFYWYRQILGQKVEFLVSFYNNEISEKSEIFDDQFSVERPDGSNFTLKIRSTKLEDSAMYFCASSEDRVNYGYTFGSGTRLTVV.

A remark on this clone: The same CDR3 arises from other DNA sequences in this sample as well. This chain uses TRBV5-4 with TRBJ1-2; 8 bases match TRBD1. With 2 bases clipped from V and 4 bases from J, the junction kept 4 bases outside the gene matches. Germline-derived CDR1 and CDR2 are SGHNT and YYREEE (reference sequence). This CDR3 contains 14 residues. CDR3 nucleotide sequence: TGTGCCAGCAGCTTAGGACAGGGTGGCTATGGCTACACCTTC. Translation gives CASSLGQGGYGYTF.

This clone was counted between two and nine times. The genes are TRBV25-1 and TRBJ2-7; TRBD2 matches 13 bases. V gave up 1 base and J gave up 4 bases; unmatched junction bases: 4. Germline-derived CDR1 and CDR2 are MGHDK and SYGVNS. This CDR3 is 16 amino acids long. CDR3 protein: CASSEFRLAGGYEQYF. CDR3 in DNA: TGTGCCAGCAGTGAATTCCGACTAGCGGGGGGTTACGAGCAGTACTTC.

This chain links TRBV7-9 with TRBJ1-1, with a tentative D call TRBD1 (6 bases). There are 15 residues in the CDR3. CDR1 is SEHNR and CDR2 is FQNEAQ in the germline V gene (reference sequence). V was clipped by 5 bases and J by 3 bases, with 16 bases between them. CDR3 amino acids: CASSIADRVDTEAFF. CDR3 coding DNA: TGTGCCAGCAGCATTGCGGACAGAGTTGACACTGAAGCTTTCTTT.

This chain connects TRBV9 to TRBJ2-1; 7 nucleotides align to TRBD2. The CDR3 covers 16 residues. From germline, CDR1 is SGDLS and CDR2 YYNGEE. Losses at the gene ends were 0 bases for V and 2 bases for J; bases not matched to a gene: 5. The CDR3 spells CASSVGGGPPYNEQFF. The CDR3 DNA follows: TGTGCCAGCAGCGTAGGGGGAGGGCCCCCCTACAATGAGCAGTTCTTC. Full variable domain (missing parts from reference TRBV9 and TRBJ2-1): DSGVTQTPKHLITATGQRVTLRCSPRSGDLSVYWYQQSLDQGLQFLIQYYNGEERAKGNILERFSAQQFPDLHSELNLSSLELGDSALYFCASSVGGGPPYNEQFFGPGTRLTVL.

This clone was seen a few times. CDR3 residues: CASSAVAGGGSEQYF. The CDR3 DNA sequence: TGTGCCAGCAGCGCTGTAGCGGGGGGCGGATCCGAGCAGTACTTC. The V gene is TRBV7-2, the J gene TRBJ2-7; TRBD2 matches 10 bases. The CDR3 is 15 residues long. From germline, CDR1 is SGHTA and CDR2 FQGNSA. V was pared by 5 bases and J by 6 bases, with 10 bases of the junction left unmatched.

The chain combines TRBV5-4 with TRBJ2-7; 7 nucleotides line up with TRBD1. Germline loops: CDR1 SGHNT, CDR2 YYREEE (reference sequence). The V gene end was trimmed by 1 base and the J gene end by 4 bases; junction bases not matched to a gene: 2. The CDR3 loop spans 13 amino acids. The CDR3 region has the DNA TGTGCCAGCAGCTTGCAGGGGGATTACGAGCAGTACTTC. This translates into CASSLQGDYEQYF.

V gene TRBV5-4 combines with J gene TRBJ2-1, with 12 bases matching TRBD2. V trimming: 0 bases; J trimming: 6 bases; junction bases outside the gene matches: 4. The CDR3 is 16 amino acids. From germline, CDR1 is SGHNT and CDR2 YYREEE (reference sequence). In nucleotides, the CDR3 is TGTGCCAGCAGCTTGGGGACTAGCGGGGCCTCCAATGAGCAGTTCTTC. It is translated as CASSLGTSGASNEQFF.

This clone is a singleton in its sample. This chain links TRBV18 with TRBJ2-7, with 7 bases fitting TRBD1. The V segment lost 5 bases and the J segment 6 bases; nucleotides outside the gene matches: 4. The CDR3 runs 12 residues. Germline V CDR1 and CDR2: KGHSH, LQKENI. CDR3 in amino acids: CASSRQGGEQYV. The DNA for the CDR3 is TGTGCCAGCTCAAGACAGGGTGGCGAGCAGTACGTC.

The CDR3 sequence: CASSYSSTGEGSPLHF. CDR3 nucleotide sequence: TGTGCCAGCAGTTACTCGAGTACAGGGGAAGGATCACCCCTCCACTTT. V gene TRBV6-6 combines with J gene TRBJ1-6, with TRBD1 matching over 7 bases. Germline V lookup: CDR1 MNHNY, CDR2 SVGAGI (reference sequence). Losses at the gene ends were 0 bases for V and 10 bases for J; bases not matched to a gene: 9. The CDR3 is made up of 16 amino acids.

The CDR3 is CASPRPSESRGTDTQYF. CDR3 in DNA: TGTGCCAGCCCTAGACCCTCAGAGAGTCGGGGCACAGATACGCAGTATTTT. This chain links TRBV25-1 with TRBJ2-3; D call uncertain. Germline CDR1 is MGHDK and CDR2 is SYGVNS. Trimming took 8 bases from V and 1 from J, leaving 22 bases between them. There are 17 residues in the CDR3.